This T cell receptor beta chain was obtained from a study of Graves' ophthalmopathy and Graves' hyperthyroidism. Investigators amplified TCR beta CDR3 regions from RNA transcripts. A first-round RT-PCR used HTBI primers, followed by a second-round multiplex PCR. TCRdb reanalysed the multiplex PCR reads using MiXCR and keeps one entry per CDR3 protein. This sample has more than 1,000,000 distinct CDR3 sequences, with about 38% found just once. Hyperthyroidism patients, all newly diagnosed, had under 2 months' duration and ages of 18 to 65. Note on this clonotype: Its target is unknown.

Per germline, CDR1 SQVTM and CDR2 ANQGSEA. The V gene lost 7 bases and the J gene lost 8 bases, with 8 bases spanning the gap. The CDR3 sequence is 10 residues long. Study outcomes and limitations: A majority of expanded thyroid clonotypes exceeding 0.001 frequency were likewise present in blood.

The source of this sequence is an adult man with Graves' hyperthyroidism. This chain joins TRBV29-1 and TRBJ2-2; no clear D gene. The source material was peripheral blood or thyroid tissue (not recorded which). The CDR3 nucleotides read TGCAGCGGGGGATCTGGGGAGCTGTTTTTT. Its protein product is CSGGSGELFF.